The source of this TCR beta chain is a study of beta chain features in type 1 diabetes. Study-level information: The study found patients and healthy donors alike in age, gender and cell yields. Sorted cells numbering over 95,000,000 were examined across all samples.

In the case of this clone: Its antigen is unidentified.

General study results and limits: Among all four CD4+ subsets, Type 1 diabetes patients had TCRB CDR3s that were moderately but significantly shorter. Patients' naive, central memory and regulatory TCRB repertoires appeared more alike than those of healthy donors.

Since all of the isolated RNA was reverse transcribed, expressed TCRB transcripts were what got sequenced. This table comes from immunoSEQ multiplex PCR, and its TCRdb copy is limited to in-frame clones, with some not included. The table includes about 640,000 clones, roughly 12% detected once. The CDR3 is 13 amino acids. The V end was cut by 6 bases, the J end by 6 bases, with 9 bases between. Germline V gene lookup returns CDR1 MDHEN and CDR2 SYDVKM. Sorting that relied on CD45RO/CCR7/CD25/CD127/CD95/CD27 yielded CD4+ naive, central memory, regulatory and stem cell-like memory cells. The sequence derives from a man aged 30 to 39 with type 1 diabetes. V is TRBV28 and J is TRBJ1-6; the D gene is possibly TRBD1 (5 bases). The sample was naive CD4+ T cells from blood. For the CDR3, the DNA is TGTGCCAGCAGAGGAGGGACTAATTCACCCCTCCACTTT. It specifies CASRGGTNSPLHF.